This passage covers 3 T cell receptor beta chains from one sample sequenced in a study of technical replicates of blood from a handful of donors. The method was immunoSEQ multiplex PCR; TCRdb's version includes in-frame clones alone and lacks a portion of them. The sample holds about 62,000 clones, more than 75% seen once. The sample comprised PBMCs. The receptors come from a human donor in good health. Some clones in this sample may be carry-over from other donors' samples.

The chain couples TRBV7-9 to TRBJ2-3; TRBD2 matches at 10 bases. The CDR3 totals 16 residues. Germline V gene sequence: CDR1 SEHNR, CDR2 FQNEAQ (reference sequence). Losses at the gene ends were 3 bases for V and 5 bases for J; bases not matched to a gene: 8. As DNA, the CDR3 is TGTGCCAGCAGCTTTCGGAGCGGGGGGGTTGAAGATACGCAGTATTTT. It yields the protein CASSFRSGGVEDTQYF.

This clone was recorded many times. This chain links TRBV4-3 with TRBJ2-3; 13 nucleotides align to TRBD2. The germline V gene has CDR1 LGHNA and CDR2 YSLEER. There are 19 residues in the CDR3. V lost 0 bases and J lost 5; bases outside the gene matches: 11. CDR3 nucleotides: TGCGCCAGCAGCCAAGATGGACTAGCGGGGGTGCCCCTTGAAGATACGCAGTATTTT. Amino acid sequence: CASSQDGLAGVPLEDTQYF.

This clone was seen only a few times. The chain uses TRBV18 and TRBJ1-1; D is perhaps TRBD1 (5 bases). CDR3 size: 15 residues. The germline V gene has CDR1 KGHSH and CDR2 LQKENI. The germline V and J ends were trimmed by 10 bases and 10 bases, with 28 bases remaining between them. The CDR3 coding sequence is TGTGCCACCTCCAACAAGACAGTCTCGGTTAGCAGAGCTTTCTTT. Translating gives CATSNKTVSVSRAFF.